The 23 T cell receptor beta chains reported below all come from one sample, sequenced in a study of cytomegalovirus exposure and HLA in healthy donors. PCR amplification relied on 60 Vbeta primers (plus 13 Jbeta primers). Only in-frame clones appear in the TCRdb table, and some are missing; sequencing was by immunoSEQ multiplex PCR. This table holds under 150,000 clones, roughly three quarters found once. The sample taken for sequencing was PBMCs. The receptor set was obtained from a man younger than 35 in good health and CMV-seronegative.

The chain is built from TRBV4-3 and TRBJ2-3, with 11 bases matching TRBD2. From germline, CDR1 is LGHNA and CDR2 YSLEER. The CDR3 extends over 16 amino acids. Unmatched junction bases numbered 5, after V lost 3 bases and J lost 3 bases. This chain's CDR3 is CASSQQTSGATDTQYF. DNA of the CDR3: TGCGCCAGCAGCCAGCAGACTAGCGGGGCAACAGATACGCAGTATTTT.

This chain links TRBV25-1 with TRBJ2-2; 12 bases fit TRBD1. The germline V gene encodes CDR1 MGHDK and CDR2 SYGVNS. CDR3 length: 14 residues. V gave up 8 bases and J gave up 6 bases; unmatched junction bases: 4. The CDR3 nucleotides read TGTGCCAGCCGGGGACAGGGGGCGGCCGGGGAGCTGTTTTTT. Translating gives CASRGQGAAGELFF. The full variable domain, in which reference TRBV25-1 and TRBJ2-2 provide the parts outside the CDR3, is EADIYQTPRYLVIGTGKKITLECSQTMGHDKMYWYQQDPGMELHLIHYSYGVNSTEKGDLSSESTVSRIRTEHFPLTLESARPSHTSQYLCASRGQGAAGELFFGEGSRLTVL.

The chain combines TRBV7-8 with TRBJ2-2, with D maybe TRBD2 (6 bases). Deletions cut 1 base from V and 2 bases from J, with 14 bases between. CDR1 is SGHVS and CDR2 is FQNEAQ in the germline V gene. The CDR3 sequence is 17 residues long. The CDR3 is CASSLEEGSSNTGELFF. The CDR3 DNA reads as TGTGCCAGCAGCTTAGAGGAGGGTAGTAGCAACACCGGGGAGCTGTTTTTT.

Written as DNA, the CDR3 is TGTGCCAGCAGTTTACAGCTGAACACTGAAGCTTTCTTT. Translating it yields CASSLQLNTEAFF. The gene calls are TRBV6-5 and TRBJ1-1; D gene uncertain. This CDR3 comprises 13 residues. With 4 bases removed from V and 0 bases from J, the gap between germline ends came to 6 bases. Germline CDR1 reads MNHEY; CDR2 reads SVGAGI.

The chain uses TRBV5-1 and TRBJ1-1; unclear D gene. Germline V gives CDR1 SGHRS, CDR2 YFSETQ. The CDR3 has 14 amino acids. V lost 4 bases, J lost 6 bases, and 16 bases lay in between. The CDR3, as DNA: TGCGCCAGCAGCCTTATCCCCGACAAACCTGAAGCTTTCTTT. It specifies CASSLIPDKPEAFF. Together with reference TRBV5-1 and TRBJ1-1, the CDR3 gives the full variable domain: KAGVTQTPRYLIKTRGQQVTLSCSPISGHRSVSWYQQTPGQGLQFLFEYFSETQRNKGNFPGRFSGRQFSNSRSEMNVSTLELGDSALYLCASSLIPDKPEAFFGQGTRLTVV.

V and J are TRBV21-1 and TRBJ2-7; the table names TRBD2, a call not compared with the DNA. TRBV21-1 is flagged as a pseudogene. The CDR3 runs 22 residues. In DNA, the CDR3 is TGTGCCAGCAGCGTTAAAGGCTGGGGTTTTAGCGGGAGTATGTCGTCCTCCTACGAGCAGTACTTC. This translates into CASSVKGWGFSGSMSSSYEQYF.

The chain is built from TRBV28 and TRBJ2-7; TRBD1 agrees at 7 bases. CDR1 and CDR2 from the germline V gene are MDHEN and SYDVKM. Unmatched junction bases numbered 7, after V lost 1 base and J lost 7 bases. The CDR3 covers 14 residues. The CDR3 coding sequence is TGTGCCAGCAGTTTATTTGGGACAGTGGGTGAGCAGTACTTC. Its translation is CASSLFGTVGEQYF.

This clone was seen a few times. The rearrangement joins TRBV4-2 to TRBJ2-1; no clear D gene. The length of the CDR3 is 14 residues. Germline loops: CDR1 LGHNA, CDR2 YNFKEQ. The V gene lost 0 bases and the J gene lost 4 bases, with 7 bases spanning the gap. CDR3 region: CASSQERSYNEQFF. The CDR3 bases are TGTGCCAGCAGCCAAGAAAGGAGTTACAATGAGCAGTTCTTC.

About this clone: The CDR3 ends on some other residue instead of the conserved phenylalanine or tryptophan, so this is likely a read error. This chain uses TRBV19 with TRBJ1-2; D possibly corresponds to TRBD1 (5 bases). V dropped 3 bases and J dropped 8 bases, with 16 bases sitting between them. The CDR3 extends over 14 amino acids. Germline assignment: CDR1 LNHDA and CDR2 SQIVND (reference sequence). CDR3 protein: CASSIVARAVGYTL. CDR3 nucleotides: TGTGCCAGTAGTATCGTTGCCAGGGCGGTGGGCTACACCCTC.

The V call is TRBV27, the J call TRBJ2-1; 7 bases agree with TRBD2. The germline V gene has CDR1 MNHEY and CDR2 SMNVEV (reference sequence). The CDR3 runs 14 residues. The V segment lost 5 bases and the J segment 4 bases; nucleotides outside the gene matches: 5. The chain's CDR3 is CASSATSPYNEQFF. The CDR3 DNA reads as TGTGCCAGCAGTGCGACTAGCCCGTACAATGAGCAGTTCTTC.

The J gene is TRBJ2-6, the V gene TRBV5-1; TRBD1 matches at 7 bases. Per the germline V gene, CDR1 is SGHRS and CDR2 is YFSETQ. V was pared by 2 bases and J by 1 base, with 9 bases of the junction left unmatched. This CDR3 spans 18 amino acids. The CDR3 is CASSLSPGQRSGANVLTF. The CDR3 DNA reads as TGCGCCAGCAGCTTAAGCCCGGGACAGCGGTCTGGGGCCAACGTCCTGACTTTC.

The chain links TRBV27 to TRBJ1-4, with TRBD1 identical over 8 bases. Germline V CDR1 and CDR2: MNHEY, SMNVEV (reference sequence). The CDR3 is 14 residues long. Unmatched junction bases numbered 4, after V lost 3 bases and J lost 7 bases. The CDR3 loop reads CASSFQGASEKLFF. In nucleotides, the CDR3 is TGTGCCAGCAGTTTTCAGGGGGCCAGTGAAAAACTGTTTTTT.

The V and J genes are TRBV5-8 and TRBJ2-2, with 9 bases aligning to TRBD1. CDR3 length: 18 residues. Germline V lookup: CDR1 SGHTS, CDR2 YDEGEE. V was clipped by 4 bases and J by 1 base; unmatched bases: 11. In DNA, the CDR3 is TGTGCCAGCAGCCCCACTAGAGGGACAGGGATGAACACCGGGGAGCTGTTTTTT. As protein: CASSPTRGTGMNTGELFF.

V gene TRBV5-8 combines with J gene TRBJ2-1; the match to TRBD2 covers 7 bases. Looked up from germline, CDR1 is SGHTS and CDR2 is YDEGEE. The CDR3 spans 16 residues. Trimming removed 5 bases from V and 3 bases from J; junction bases left unmatched: 11. The CDR3 DNA reads as TGTGCCAGCAGTACTCCAGCTAGCGGCCTCTACAATGAGCAGTTCTTC. It codes for CASSTPASGLYNEQFF. Full variable domain (outside the CDR3, taken from reference TRBV5-8 and TRBJ2-1): EAGVTQSPTHLIKTRGQQATLRCSPISGHTSVYWYQQALGLGLQFLLWYDEGEERNRGNFPPRFSGRQFPNYSSELNVNALELEDSALYLCASSTPASGLYNEQFFGPGTRLTVL.

V and J are TRBV7-9 and TRBJ1-5; possibly TRBD1 for D (6 bases). The V end lost 4 bases, the J end lost 6 bases, and 10 bases lay between the germline ends. Germline V gene sequence: CDR1 SEHNR, CDR2 FQNEAQ (reference sequence). This CDR3 is built from 13 residues. The CDR3 region is CASSSTGLQPQHF. The CDR3 nucleotides are TGTGCCAGCAGCTCGACAGGTCTTCAGCCCCAGCATTTT.

The gene calls are TRBV5-5 and TRBJ1-5; D is undetermined. V was trimmed by 1 base and J by 2 bases, leaving 10 bases between them. This CDR3 has 15 amino acids. The germline V gene has CDR1 SGHKS and CDR2 YYEKEE (reference sequence). The CDR3 sequence: CASSLTGPGNQPQHF. CDR3 DNA sequence: TGTGCCAGCAGCTTGACGGGTCCGGGCAATCAGCCCCAGCATTTT. The entire variable domain, with the rest obtained from reference TRBV5-5 and TRBJ1-5, is as follows: DAGVTQSPTHLIKTRGQQVTLRCSPISGHKSVSWYQQVLGQGPQFIFQYYEKEERGRGNFPDRFSARQFPNYSSELNVNALLLGDSALYLCASSLTGPGNQPQHFGDGTRLSIL.

The V and J genes are TRBV4-1 and TRBJ2-7; the match to TRBD2 covers 7 bases. J lost 3 bases, V lost 1 base, and 9 bases had no gene match. From germline, CDR1 is MGHRA and CDR2 YSYEKL. The CDR3 loop spans 16 amino acids. The DNA of the CDR3 is TGCGCCAGCAGCCAAGGTCCATGGGGAGGGAGCTACGAGCAGTACTTC. It translates to CASSQGPWGGSYEQYF.

In its sample, this clone was seen a few times. The chain uses TRBV7-6 and TRBJ2-6; no clear D gene. CDR3 size: 16 residues. Between the trimmed V and J ends, which lost 1 base and 0 bases, there was a span of 7 bases. Germline V gene sequence: CDR1 SGHVS, CDR2 FNYEAQ. The CDR3 reads CASSLGRSSGANVLTF. The CDR3, as DNA: TGTGCCAGCAGCTTAGGACGGAGCTCTGGGGCCAACGTCCTGACTTTC.

CDR3 coding DNA: TGTGCCAGCAGCTTAGGGCAGAACAATGAGCAGTTCTTC. This codes for CASSLGQNNEQFF. The chain carries TRBV7-2 and TRBJ2-1, with D hard to call. The CDR3 length is 13 residues. The germline V and J ends were trimmed by 1 base and 5 bases, with 6 bases remaining between them. The V gene's germline CDR1 is SGHTA and CDR2 FQGNSA.

The chain uses TRBV27 and TRBJ2-2; tentative D call: TRBD1 (6 bases). Trimming removed 8 bases at V and 4 bases at J, with 14 bases between. Germline assignment: CDR1 MNHEY and CDR2 SMNVEV (reference sequence). The CDR3 totals 14 residues. As DNA, the CDR3 is TGTGCCAGCTGCCGACAGGTTCCCACCGGGGAGCTGTTTTTT. Translation gives CASCRQVPTGELFF.

The J gene is TRBJ1-5, the V gene TRBV6-5; D perhaps matches TRBD1 (5 bases). V dropped 3 bases and J dropped 1 base, with 13 bases sitting between them. CDR3 size: 16 residues. Germline V gives CDR1 MNHEY, CDR2 SVGAGI. The CDR3 reads CASSYGRGPSNQPQHF. The CDR3 region has the DNA TGTGCCAGCAGTTATGGAAGGGGCCCGAGCAATCAGCCCCAGCATTTT.

The rearrangement joins TRBV11-2 to TRBJ2-7; D perhaps matches TRBD1 (5 bases). CDR1 and CDR2 (germline): SGHAT, FQNNGV. The CDR3 is 12 residues long. V was trimmed by 4 bases and J by 5 bases, leaving 9 bases between them. CDR3 coding DNA: TGTGCCAGCAGCTGGGGCGATAACGAGCAGTACTTC. It codes for CASSWGDNEQYF.

This clone was detected only once. V gene TRBV18 combines with J gene TRBJ2-3; 7 nucleotides line up with TRBD2. Per germline, CDR1 KGHSH and CDR2 LQKENI. Trimming at V came to 8 bases and at J to 4 bases, leaving 15 bases not matched to a gene. This CDR3 has 16 amino acids. CDR3 amino acids: CASRQNEGLQADTQYF. In DNA, the CDR3 is TGTGCCAGCCGACAAAACGAGGGACTACAGGCAGATACGCAGTATTTT.